The 21 T cell receptor beta chains presented below share a single source sample, sequenced in a study of T cell repertoires in cytomegalovirus infection. MiXCR, applied by TCRdb to the reads, yields one record per CDR3 protein. Here the sample spans around 250,000 distinct CDR3 sequences, about 15% being singletons. The sequenced sample was CD8+ T cells from PBMCs. The receptors derive from a human donor in good health (CMV status not recorded). Some clones in this sample may be carry-over from other donors' samples.

This clonotype was seen repeatedly, ten times or more. The J gene is TRBJ1-1, the V gene TRBV7-6; D remains unclear. The CDR3 loop spans 15 amino acids. The V and J ends lost 6 bases and 0 bases respectively, with 14 bases between them. Germline CDR1 is SGHVS and CDR2 is FNYEAQ. CDR3 DNA: TGTGCCAGCAGTTACTACCAAGAGATGAACACTGAAGCTTTCTTT. The encoded protein is CASSYYQEMNTEAFF.

This sequence joins TRBV7-4 and TRBJ2-3, with 10 bases matching TRBD2. Germline CDR1 reads SGHVT; CDR2 reads SQSDAQ. V lost 7 bases to trimming and J lost 0 bases; unmatched junction nucleotides: 10. The CDR3 sequence is 17 residues long. The CDR3, as DNA: TGTGCCAGCACCAAGCTAGCGGGGGTGACTAGCACAGATACGCAGTATTTT. Protein sequence: CASTKLAGVTSTDTQYF. Full variable domain (missing parts from reference TRBV7-4 and TRBJ2-3): GAGVSQSPRYKVAKRGRDVALRCDSISGHVTLYWYRQTLGQGSEVLTYSQSDAQRDKSGRPSGRFSAERPERSVSTLKIQRTEQGDSAVYLCASTKLAGVTSTDTQYFGPGTRLTVL.

V usage is TRBV2 and J usage is TRBJ2-1, with D unclear. Germline V gene lookup returns CDR1 SNHLY and CDR2 FYNNEI. V lost 5 bases and J lost 8, with 10 bases in between. There are 12 residues in the CDR3. CDR3 residues: CASSLGNYEQFF. In nucleotides, the CDR3 is TGTGCCAGCAGTCTGGGGAATTATGAGCAGTTCTTC.

This clonotype was detected many times. The CDR3 coding sequence is TGTGCCAGCAGTGAAACCACGTACTACAATGAGCAGTTCTTC. It yields the protein CASSETTYYNEQFF. The genes are TRBV6-2 or TRBV6-3 and TRBJ2-1; unclear D gene. Germline CDR1 reads MNHEY; CDR2 reads SVGEGT. V was pared by 5 bases and J by 3 bases, with 11 bases between. The CDR3 loop spans 14 amino acids.

The CDR3 protein is CSVKGRSLGYEKLFF. CDR3 in DNA: TGCAGCGTTAAAGGGAGGAGTTTAGGTTATGAAAAACTGTTTTTT. This chain uses TRBV29-1 with TRBJ1-4; D gene unclear. Trimming cost V 5 bases and J 6 bases, with 19 bases left between them. This CDR3 has 15 residues. The germline V gene has CDR1 SQVTM and CDR2 ANQGSEA.

This clonotype was detected many times. CDR3 DNA sequence: TGTGCCAGCATGCCCCAGGGGGGGGAAGAGACCCAGTACTTC. Encoded protein: CASMPQGGEETQYF. V is TRBV7-2 and J is TRBJ2-5; the D gene could be TRBD1 or TRBD2 (7 bases each). Trimming shortened V by 7 bases and J by 3 bases, and 15 bases separated the two germline ends. The CDR3 contains 14 residues. Germline CDR1 and CDR2: SGHTA and FQGNSA.

This chain links TRBV4-2 with TRBJ1-5, with a possible D match to TRBD1 (5 bases). V dropped 2 bases and J dropped 1 base, with 9 bases sitting between them. Germline values: CDR1 LGHNA, CDR2 YNFKEQ. The CDR3 runs 15 residues. CDR3 amino acids: CASSQRGLSNQPQHF. Written as DNA, the CDR3 is TGTGCCAGCAGCCAAAGGGGATTGAGCAATCAGCCCCAGCATTTT.

The genes are TRBV5-1 and TRBJ1-2, with TRBD1 matching over 9 bases. The germline gives CDR1 SGHRS, CDR2 YFSETQ. This CDR3 is 14 amino acids long. The trim removed 4 bases at V and 2 bases at J, leaving 3 bases unmatched. The CDR3 sequence is CASSRTGANYGYTF. CDR3 nucleotide sequence: TGCGCCAGCAGCCGGACAGGGGCCAACTATGGCTACACCTTC. Full variable domain (remainder filled in from reference TRBV5-1 and TRBJ1-2): KAGVTQTPRYLIKTRGQQVTLSCSPISGHRSVSWYQQTPGQGLQFLFEYFSETQRNKGNFPGRFSGRQFSNSRSEMNVSTLELGDSALYLCASSRTGANYGYTFGSGTRLTVV.

This clonotype has at least ten counts. This sequence joins TRBV7-6 and TRBJ2-7; 8 nucleotides agree with TRBD2. CDR3 length: 18 residues. The trim removed 3 bases at V and 3 bases at J, leaving 16 bases unmatched. Germline values: CDR1 SGHVS, CDR2 FNYEAQ. The DNA of the CDR3 is TGTGCCAGCAGCTTTCACGTTGCGGGGGGCCCCCCATTCTACGAGCAGTACTTC. Translating gives CASSFHVAGGPPFYEQYF.

This clonotype has just a few counts. The chain couples TRBV28 to TRBJ1-6, with no clear D. V was pared by 3 bases and J by 0 bases, with 12 bases between. Per germline, CDR1 MDHEN and CDR2 SYDVKM. The CDR3 covers 17 residues. CDR3 nucleotides: TGTGCCAGCAGTTTGGAAGTCCCAAGCTCCTATAATTCACCCCTCCACTTT. As protein: CASSLEVPSSYNSPLHF.

This clonotype came up many times. The rearrangement uses TRBV12-3 or TRBV12-4 and TRBJ2-7, with TRBD1 identical over 8 bases. The CDR3 sequence is 11 residues long. V lost 5 bases, J lost 12 bases, and 6 bases stayed unmatched. In DNA, the CDR3 is TGTGCCAGCAGTCAGGGACAGGATTGGTACTTC. It encodes CASSQGQDWYF.

CDR3 sequence (DNA): TGTGCCAGCAGTTACGAGAGACAGGCGTTATATGGCTACACCTTC. It codes for CASSYERQALYGYTF. The V gene is TRBV6-5, the J gene TRBJ1-2; TRBD1 is a possible D gene (6 bases). This CDR3 contains 15 residues. V was shortened by 2 bases and J by 5 bases, with 15 bases between the two germline ends. The V gene's germline CDR1 is MNHEY and CDR2 SVGAGI.

This clonotype occurred many times. The J gene is TRBJ1-6, the V gene TRBV27; D remains ambiguous. The length of the CDR3 is 12 residues. Trimming removed 8 bases at V and 14 bases at J, with 16 bases between. The germline V gene has CDR1 MNHEY and CDR2 SMNVEV (reference sequence). The CDR3, as DNA: TGTGCCAGCGGTCCACAGCTTTTATCCCTCCACTTT. Its translation is CASGPQLLSLHF.

This clonotype was seen many times. The chain recombines TRBV12-3 or TRBV12-4 with TRBJ2-7; TRBD1 might be the D (6 bases). The germline V and J ends were trimmed by 2 bases and 3 bases, with 14 bases remaining between them. The CDR3 runs 15 residues. The CDR3 region is CASSLRGSGVYEQYF. In nucleotides, the CDR3 is TGTGCCAGCAGTTTAAGGGGGTCCGGGGTCTACGAGCAGTACTTC.

This clonotype was observed a handful of times. This chain uses TRBV7-2 with TRBJ2-7; D tentatively fits TRBD1 or TRBD2 (5 bases each). Germline loops: CDR1 SGHTA, CDR2 FQGNSA. The CDR3 loop spans 16 amino acids. V was cut by 6 bases and J by 0 bases, with 18 bases left in between. The CDR3 is CASSTPSDGASYEQYF. Written as DNA, the CDR3 is TGTGCCAGCAGTACCCCCTCGGACGGGGCCTCCTACGAGCAGTACTTC.

This clonotype was detected many times. The chain couples TRBV7-2 to TRBJ2-2; D not resolved. Germline loops: CDR1 SGHTA, CDR2 FQGNSA. Trimming took 2 bases from V and 1 from J, leaving 14 bases between them. The CDR3 consists of 17 residues. In nucleotides, the CDR3 is TGTGCCAGCAGCTTAAGGTTCTCACACCTGAACACCGGGGAGCTGTTTTTT. Translating it yields CASSLRFSHLNTGELFF. Supplemented by reference TRBV7-2 and TRBJ2-2, the full variable domain reads GAGVSQSPSNKVTEKGKDVELRCDPISGHTALYWYRQSLGQGLEFLIYFQGNSAPDKSGLPSDRFSAERTGGSVSTLTIQRTQQEDSAVYLCASSLRFSHLNTGELFFGEGSRLTVL.

This clonotype came up many times. The chain uses TRBV15 and TRBJ1-2; D uncertain. In germline, CDR1 is LNHNV, CDR2 YYDKDF (reference sequence). Trimming left V 9 bases short and J 6 bases short, with 17 bases between. The CDR3 has 13 residues. CDR3 DNA sequence: TGTGCCACTTCGACGGGTCGACAAGATGGCTACACCTTC. Translating it yields CATSTGRQDGYTF. The variable domain in full, completed from reference TRBV15 and TRBJ1-2, reads DAMVIQNPRYQVTQFGKPVTLSCSQTLNHNVMYWYQQKSSQAPKLLFHYYDKDFNNEADTPDNFQSRRPNTSFCFLDIRSPGLGDTAMYLCATSTGRQDGYTFGSGTRLTVV.

This clonotype was recorded many times. This rearrangement joins TRBV7-6 to TRBJ1-4; D unclear. V lost 2 bases, J lost 7 bases, and 14 bases lay in between. The CDR3 is made up of 15 amino acids. The V gene's germline CDR1 is SGHVS and CDR2 FNYEAQ. As DNA, the CDR3 is TGTGCCAGCAGCTTATCCCCGACGTCGGGTGAAAAACTGTTTTTT. Translated: CASSLSPTSGEKLFF.

Ten or more counts support this clonotype. This chain links TRBV20-1 with TRBJ1-1; no clear D. CDR1 is DFQATT and CDR2 is SNEGSKA in the germline V gene (reference sequence). The CDR3 sequence is 15 residues long. The germline V and J ends were trimmed by 0 bases and 1 base, with 12 bases remaining between them. CDR3 protein: CSARDYLLSNTEAFF. The CDR3 DNA is TGCAGTGCTAGAGATTACTTGCTCTCGAACACTGAAGCTTTCTTT.

This clonotype was observed at least ten times. This rearrangement joins TRBV19 to TRBJ2-1; D unclear. With 1 base removed from V and 8 bases from J, the gap between germline ends came to 12 bases. The CDR3 loop spans 14 amino acids. CDR1 is LNHDA, CDR2 SQIVND, per germline (reference sequence). CDR3 loop: CASSIVPATDEQFF. DNA for the CDR3: TGTGCCAGTAGTATAGTACCAGCGACGGATGAGCAGTTCTTC. Drawing the rest from reference TRBV19 and TRBJ2-1, the complete variable domain is DGGITQSPKYLFRKEGQNVTLSCEQNLNHDAMYWYRQDPGQGLRLIYYSQIVNDFQKGDIAEGYSVSREKKESFPLTVTSAQKNPTAFYLCASSIVPATDEQFFGPGTRLTVL.

Many counts were recorded for this clonotype. The chain combines TRBV6-1 with TRBJ2-7; 11 bases align to TRBD2. The ends lost 6 bases at V and 2 bases at J; junction bases unmatched: 6. The CDR3 covers 15 residues. The germline V gene encodes CDR1 MNHNS and CDR2 SASEGT. CDR3 nucleotide sequence: TGTGCCAGCAGGACCTCTAGCGGGGGGACCTACGAGCAGTACTTC. Protein product: CASRTSSGGTYEQYF.